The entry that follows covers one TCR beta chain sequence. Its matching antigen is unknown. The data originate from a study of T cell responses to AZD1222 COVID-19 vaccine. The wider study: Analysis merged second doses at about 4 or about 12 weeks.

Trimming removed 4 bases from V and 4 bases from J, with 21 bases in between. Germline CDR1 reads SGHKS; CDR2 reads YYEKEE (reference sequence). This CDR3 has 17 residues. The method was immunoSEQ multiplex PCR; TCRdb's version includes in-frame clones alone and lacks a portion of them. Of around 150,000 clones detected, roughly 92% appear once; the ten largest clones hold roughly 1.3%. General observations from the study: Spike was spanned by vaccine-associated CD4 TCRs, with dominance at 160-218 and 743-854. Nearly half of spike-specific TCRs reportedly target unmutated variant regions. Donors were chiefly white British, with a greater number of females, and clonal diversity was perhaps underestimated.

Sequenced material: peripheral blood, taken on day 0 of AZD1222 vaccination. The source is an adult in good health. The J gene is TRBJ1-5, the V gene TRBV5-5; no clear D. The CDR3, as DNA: TGTGCCAGCAGCCCCTGGGCAGGTACCTCATGGAATCAGCCCCAGCATTTT. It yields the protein CASSPWAGTSWNQPQHF.